This T cell receptor (beta chain) was identified during a study of blood T cell repertoires in COVID-19 (dated by TCRdb to between 2020 and 2021). The study in broad terms: The collaborator samples originated in the United States, Italy and Spain and spanned the acute and convalescent phases of COVID-19. The prospective study material was composed of cDNA or gDNA derived from T cells, B-cell-depleted T cells, or PBMCs. The dataset comprised deeply sampled blood TCRbeta repertoires from subjects exposed to, actively infected with, or recovered from COVID-19. The repertoires were made available in a free public database intended to serve as a resource for research on the immune response to SARS-CoV-2. Samples came from the ongoing ImmuneRACE study (first 160 participants) plus 1,254 subjects from 6 global collaborators. Nearly every sample came with metadata listing a de-identified subject ID, COVID-19 status, age in years and sex. Where available, HLA class I and class II types were obtained from metadata supplied by the sample provider rather than from assay-based typing. Overall study outcomes, separate from this receptor: How much clinical and demographic metadata was included differed by source and by participant, and the metadata was provided uncurated.

This clone was recorded only once. Its antigen is not yet known. Qualities for individual bases were not recorded, and no much larger clone is one base off. The CDR3 spans 17 residues, from the cysteine through the phenylalanine. Only the CDR3 DNA is retained, 51 bases long and in frame from the first base. For CDR1 and CDR2, the germline V gene lists MGHRA and YSYEKL. A distance of 18 bases separates the germline ends of V and J, which lose 0 bases and 4 bases respectively. Each collaborating institution followed its own protocols to collect whole blood in K2EDTA tubes. For TCRbeta analysis, collaborator samples were shipped as frozen whole blood, as isolated PBMCs, or as DNA extracted from either sample type. The immunoSEQ Assay, a bias-controlled multiplex PCR, was used to amplify TCRbeta CDR3 regions from genomic DNA. As for the authors' bioinformatics: The number of nucleated cells in each sample was estimated from the amplification of reference gene primers within the assay. To quantify the absolute abundance of each unique TCRbeta CDR3 rearrangement, sequence reads were collapsed and filtered. For each sample, productive Simpson clonality was calculated as the square root of Simpson's diversity index across productive rearrangements. TCRdb's version of the immuneACCESS table is confined to in-frame rearrangements and falls short of the full clone set. An unresolved V gene accounts for under half of the shortfall where checked; the remainder is of unknown origin. V, J and clone size are taken as reported in that table, and D and trimming were inferred from the DNA itself. The sample has around 180,000 clones on record, around 74% of them singletons. The ten top clones hold 3% of the sample.

The receptor chain draws on TRBV4-1 and TRBJ1-2; too little of a D gene remains to name it. This clonotype was obtained from a woman older than 75 with acute or convalescent COVID-19. The material sequenced was peripheral blood. The CDR3 region has the sequence CASSQDRSRTRRYGYTF. The DNA reads as follows: TGCGCCAGCAGCCAAGATCGGTCTAGGACTCGACGCTATGGCTACACCTTC.